The 21 T cell receptor beta chains reported below all come from one sample, sequenced in a study of T cell responses to AZD1222 COVID-19 vaccine. The data were produced by immunoSEQ multiplex PCR, yet TCRdb's version contains in-frame clones alone and is incomplete. Of approximately 170,000 clones listed, less than 95% are singletons. The material was peripheral blood, obtained on day 0 of AZD1222 vaccination. These receptor sequences come from an adult in good health.

The chain has TRBV28 and TRBJ2-7, with D maybe TRBD1 (6 bases). Trimming took 3 bases from V and 9 from J, leaving 18 bases between them. Germline CDR1 reads MDHEN; CDR2 reads SYDVKM. The CDR3 totals 14 residues. In DNA, the CDR3 is TGTGCCAGCAGTTTCTCTGACAGGCCTCTTGGGCAGTACTTC. This sequence encodes CASSFSDRPLGQYF.

The genes are TRBV28 and TRBJ1-4; D remains unclear. In germline, CDR1 is MDHEN, CDR2 SYDVKM. V lost 2 bases to trimming and J lost 0 bases, with 7 bases between them. The CDR3 runs to 15 residues. CDR3 sequence: CASSLRRATNEKLFF. Written as DNA, the CDR3 is TGTGCCAGCAGTTTAAGGAGAGCAACTAATGAAAAACTGTTTTTT. The full variable domain, with the rest looked up from reference TRBV28 and TRBJ1-4, is DVKVTQSSRYLVKRTGEKVFLECVQDMDHENMFWYRQDPGLGLRLIYFSYDVKMKEKGDIPEGYSVSREKKERFSLILESASTNQTSMYLCASSLRRATNEKLFFGSGTQLSVL.

CDR3 loop: CASSTQAGNTIYF. In DNA form, the CDR3 reads TGTGCCAGTAGTACTCAAGCTGGAAACACCATATATTTT. The V call is TRBV19, the J call TRBJ1-3; the D is unclear. CDR1 is LNHDA and CDR2 is SQIVND in the germline V gene (reference sequence). There are 13 residues in the CDR3. The V and J ends lost 4 bases and 2 bases respectively, with 6 bases between them.

V gene TRBV3-1 (or the pseudogene TRBV3-2) combines with J gene TRBJ2-4, with a tentative D call TRBD2 (5 bases). V lost 0 bases and J lost 0, with 12 bases in between. The CDR3 runs 17 residues. The germline CDR1 and CDR2 sequences are LGHDT and YNNKEL (reference sequence). For the CDR3, the DNA is TGTGCCAGCAGCCAAGATCCCCAAGCGGTAGCCAAAAACATTCAGTACTTC. It translates to CASSQDPQAVAKNIQYF.

CDR3 protein: CASSSNLGVGFTDTQYF. The DNA for the CDR3 is TGTGCCAGCAGTTCCAATCTGGGGGTGGGATTCACAGATACGCAGTATTTT. The chain employs TRBV7-2 and TRBJ2-3; D possibly matches TRBD1 or TRBD2 (5 bases each). The CDR3 consists of 17 residues. Germline assignment: CDR1 SGHTA and CDR2 FQGNSA. Trimming pared 6 bases from V and 2 bases from J, leaving 21 bases between.

The V and J genes are TRBV27 and TRBJ2-7; a weak D match, TRBD1 (6 bases). The CDR3 spans 13 residues. Germline loops: CDR1 MNHEY, CDR2 SMNVEV (reference sequence). Deletions cut 2 bases from V and 7 bases from J, with 12 bases between. The CDR3, as DNA: TGTGCCAGCAGTTTACGCAGGGGCGGGGAGCAGTACTTC. Protein: CASSLRRGGEQYF.

The genes are TRBV11-3 and TRBJ2-1; 13 nucleotides align to TRBD2. CDR3 length: 14 amino acids. V lost 1 base, J lost 10 bases, and 1 base stayed unmatched. Germline lookup yields CDR1 SGHNT and CDR2 YENEEA. This chain's CDR3 is CASSLGTSGREQFF. In DNA form, the CDR3 reads TGTGCCAGCAGCTTAGGGACTAGCGGGAGAGAGCAGTTCTTC.

This clone appeared a single time. The chain has TRBV28 and TRBJ2-7, with 13 nucleotides matching TRBD2. V lost 4 bases to trimming and J lost 5 bases; unmatched junction nucleotides: 8. Germline V CDR1 and CDR2: MDHEN, SYDVKM. The CDR3 is made up of 16 amino acids. CDR3 sequence: CASSSTQTSGRHEQYF. The CDR3 DNA follows: TGTGCCAGCAGTTCCACCCAGACTAGCGGGAGGCACGAGCAGTACTTC.

The genes are TRBV5-1 and TRBJ2-1, with D maybe TRBD2 (5 bases). Deletions cut 2 bases from V and 0 bases from J, with 24 bases between. CDR3 length: 20 amino acids. The germline gives CDR1 SGHRS, CDR2 YFSETQ. The CDR3 coding sequence is TGCGCCAGCAGCTTTTTAGGGCTAGCTCTTGTAACTAGCTCCTACAATGAGCAGTTCTTC. Translation gives CASSFLGLALVTSSYNEQFF.

This sequence joins TRBV30 and TRBJ2-1, with a possible D match to TRBD1 (5 bases). The germline CDR1 and CDR2 sequences are GTSNPN and SVGIG (reference sequence). There are 14 residues in the CDR3. Trimming took 2 bases from V and 10 from J, leaving 18 bases between them. The CDR3 reads CAWSPPWVAGEQFF. CDR3 sequence (DNA): TGTGCCTGGAGTCCCCCTTGGGTGGCAGGGGAGCAGTTCTTC.

This chain uses TRBV9 with TRBJ2-7; TRBD1 is a possible D gene (5 bases). With 0 bases removed from V and 2 bases from J, the gap between germline ends came to 12 bases. The CDR3 runs 15 residues. CDR1 and CDR2 (germline): SGDLS, YYNGEE. CDR3 sequence (DNA): TGTGCCAGCAGCGTAGTCCCAGGGCCACCCTACGAGCAGTACTTC. It encodes CASSVVPGPPYEQYF.

This rearrangement joins TRBV11-2 to TRBJ2-7; D gene ambiguous. Germline V gives CDR1 SGHAT, CDR2 FQNNGV. The V end lost 0 bases, the J end lost 2 bases, and 20 bases lay between the germline ends. CDR3 length: 18 residues. CDR3 coding DNA: TGTGCCAGCAGCTTAGAGGGCTCAGGCGGCAGTAGCCCCTACGAGCAGTACTTC. Its protein product is CASSLEGSGGSSPYEQYF.

The chain joins TRBV19 to TRBJ2-5; D unclear. V dropped 9 bases and J dropped 5 bases, with 16 bases sitting between them. Germline CDR1 LNHDA, CDR2 SQIVND (reference sequence). The CDR3 length is 13 residues. CDR3 in DNA: TGTGCCAGCCAGGACGGACCTGGGGAGACCCAGTACTTC. Protein sequence: CASQDGPGETQYF.

The gene calls are TRBV7-9 and TRBJ2-5; 7 bases are a match to TRBD1. CDR3 size: 13 residues. V shed 5 bases and J 5 bases; nucleotides not matched to a gene: 5. Per the germline V gene, CDR1 is SEHNR and CDR2 is FQNEAQ (reference sequence). CDR3 residues: CASSRGQKETQYF. The CDR3, as DNA: TGTGCCAGCAGCCGGGGACAGAAGGAGACCCAGTACTTC.

The chain employs TRBV11-2 and TRBJ2-7; D call uncertain. The CDR3 sequence is 16 residues long. Trimming took 4 bases from V and 0 from J, leaving 16 bases between them. Germline values: CDR1 SGHAT, CDR2 FQNNGV. The CDR3 DNA reads TGTGCCAGCAGCTCCCCCGGCGTGGTTAGCTCCTACGAGCAGTACTTC. Protein: CASSSPGVVSSYEQYF. Supplemented by reference TRBV11-2 and TRBJ2-7, the full variable domain reads EAGVAQSPRYKIIEKRQSVAFWCNPISGHATLYWYQQILGQGPKLLIQFQNNGVVDDSQLPKDRFSAERLKGVDSTLKIQPAKLEDSAVYLCASSSPGVVSSYEQYFGPGTRLTVT.

The chain carries TRBV11-3 and TRBJ2-3; TRBD1 aligns across 7 bases. Losses at the gene ends were 8 bases for V and 0 bases for J; bases not matched to a gene: 11. Looked up from germline, CDR1 is SGHNT and CDR2 is YENEEA. The CDR3 consists of 16 residues. The CDR3 nucleotides are TGTGCCAGCGGTAACAGGGGAGAACTAAGCACAGATACGCAGTATTTT. The encoded protein is CASGNRGELSTDTQYF.

This rearrangement joins TRBV5-1 to TRBJ2-5; TRBD2 agrees at 13 bases. The CDR3 covers 15 residues. Germline lookup yields CDR1 SGHRS and CDR2 YFSETQ. Losses at the gene ends were 4 bases for V and 4 bases for J; bases not matched to a gene: 4. The CDR3 loop is CASSGGLAGRETQYF. CDR3 coding DNA: TGCGCCAGCAGCGGGGGACTAGCGGGAAGAGAGACCCAGTACTTC.

The gene calls are TRBV25-1 and TRBJ2-7; 13 bases align to TRBD2. J was trimmed by 5 bases and V by 7 bases; bases with no gene match: 8. Germline CDR1 MGHDK, CDR2 SYGVNS. The CDR3 extends over 15 amino acids. The CDR3 DNA reads as TGTGCCAGCACCTCACTAGCGGGAGGGCCCCACGAGCAGTACTTC. Its translation: CASTSLAGGPHEQYF.

The V gene is TRBV30, the J gene TRBJ2-4; D gene ambiguous. The V end lost 1 base, the J end lost 2 bases, and 6 bases lay between the germline ends. Looked up from germline, CDR1 is GTSNPN and CDR2 is SVGIG (reference sequence). This CDR3 has 13 residues. CDR3 protein: CAWSGNTKNIQYF. In DNA form, the CDR3 reads TGTGCCTGGAGTGGGAATACCAAAAACATTCAGTACTTC.

The chain links TRBV30 to TRBJ2-7; unclear D gene. V lost 3 bases and J 4 bases, leaving 13 bases between the germline ends. Germline V gene data show CDR1 as GTSNPN and CDR2 as SVGIG (reference sequence). This CDR3 is built from 13 residues. As DNA, the CDR3 is TGTGCCTGGAGAGGGCTAGTCAGATACGAGCAGTACTTC. Its translation: CAWRGLVRYEQYF.

CDR3 bases: TGTGCCAGCAGCCAAGGGCGGGGGCGGAATGAGCAGTTCTTC. Residues: CASSQGRGRNEQFF. The rearrangement joins TRBV7-2 to TRBJ2-1; D may be TRBD2 (7 bases). Germline values: CDR1 SGHTA, CDR2 FQGNSA. The V end lost 5 bases, the J end lost 7 bases, and 15 bases lay between the germline ends. The CDR3 loop spans 14 amino acids.